This entry concerns a single T cell receptor beta chain. The target antigen is unknown. The data were taken from a study of T cell responses to AZD1222 COVID-19 vaccine. General study results and limits: Vaccine-related CD4 TCRs covered spike, predominating at 160-218 and 743-854.

V lost 5 bases and J 1 base, leaving 8 bases between the germline ends. Per germline, CDR1 SGHTA and CDR2 FQGNSA. This CDR3 comprises 13 residues. Produced via immunoSEQ multiplex PCR; TCRdb's table is partial and in-frame only. Among tens of thousands of clones, 70% to 90% were seen once, and the ten largest hold about 3.5%. This specimen was peripheral blood, taken 28 days after the second AZD1222 dose. The receptor's source is an adult who received the AZD1222 COVID-19 vaccine. The chain joins TRBV7-2 to TRBJ1-1; D remains ambiguous. The CDR3 DNA reads TGTGCCAGCAGCCCCGCGGAGAACACTGAAGCTTTCTTT. The encoded protein is CASSPAENTEAFF.